These 17 T cell receptor beta chains were all obtained from the same sample, sequenced in a study of blood T cell repertoires in COVID-19. Generated by immunoSEQ multiplex PCR, the TCRdb table keeps only in-frame clones and is missing some. In the table there are 100,000 to 150,000 clones, more than 70% of which are singletons. The material sequenced was peripheral blood. Source of these receptors: a human donor in a cohort sampled during active COVID-19.

The chain has TRBV11-2 and TRBJ2-7; 7 bases fit TRBD1. The V gene end was trimmed by 5 bases and the J gene end by 4 bases; junction bases not matched to a gene: 5. Germline V gene lookup returns CDR1 SGHAT and CDR2 FQNNGV. This CDR3 contains 13 residues. The DNA of the CDR3 is TGTGCCAGCAGCCCGGGACAGTTATACGAGCAGTACTTC. This sequence encodes CASSPGQLYEQYF.

V is TRBV7-3 and J is TRBJ2-7, with 13 bases lining up with TRBD2. This CDR3 has 14 residues. V dropped 4 bases and J dropped 5; count of bases not matched to a gene: 2. The germline gives CDR1 SGHTA, CDR2 FQGTGA. The CDR3 DNA is TGTGCCAGCAGCTCAGGACTAGCGGGAGACGAGCAGTACTTC. This translates into CASSSGLAGDEQYF.

This clone was counted once. The CDR3 sequence: CASSPGGSVNTEAFF. In DNA, the CDR3 is TGTGCCAGCAGCCCAGGGGGATCCGTGAACACTGAAGCTTTCTTT. The chain joins TRBV11-1 to TRBJ1-1; 7 nucleotides align to TRBD1. Per the germline V gene, CDR1 is SGHAT and CDR2 is FQDESV (reference sequence). This CDR3 is built from 15 residues. Unmatched junction bases numbered 6, after V lost 5 bases and J lost 0 bases.

The chain links TRBV5-1 to TRBJ1-1, with TRBD1 identical over 8 bases. This CDR3 contains 13 residues. Germline V lookup: CDR1 SGHRS, CDR2 YFSETQ. The trim removed 3 bases at V and 6 bases at J, leaving 4 bases unmatched. The DNA of the CDR3 is TGCGCCAGCAGCTGGGGGACAGGATCTGAAGCTTTCTTT. This encodes CASSWGTGSEAFF. Full variable domain (outside the CDR3, taken from reference TRBV5-1 and TRBJ1-1): KAGVTQTPRYLIKTRGQQVTLSCSPISGHRSVSWYQQTPGQGLQFLFEYFSETQRNKGNFPGRFSGRQFSNSRSEMNVSTLELGDSALYLCASSWGTGSEAFFGQGTRLTVV.

The J gene is TRBJ2-2, the V gene TRBV6-8, with 14 positions matching TRBD2. V lost 5 bases, J lost 4 bases, and 9 bases stayed unmatched. This CDR3 is built from 18 residues. Germline V CDR1 and CDR2: MNHGY, SAAAGT. The CDR3 loop is CASSLGTSGSFGTGELFF. As DNA, the CDR3 is TGTGCCAGCAGTCTAGGGACTAGCGGGAGTTTCGGCACCGGGGAGCTGTTTTTT.

This clone appeared once. The V call is TRBV5-6, the J call TRBJ1-1, with 9 bases aligning to TRBD1. The CDR3 sequence is 17 residues long. V dropped 2 bases and J dropped 0; count of bases not matched to a gene: 8. Per the germline V gene, CDR1 is SGHDT and CDR2 is YYEEEE. CDR3 residues: CASSFIGQGWMNTEAFF. For the CDR3, the DNA is TGTGCCAGCAGCTTCATCGGACAGGGGTGGATGAACACTGAAGCTTTCTTT.

V and J are TRBV21-1 and TRBJ2-1; TRBD1 is taken as the D call from the table, unchecked against the DNA. TRBV21-1 is noted as a pseudogene. This CDR3 comprises 18 residues. The CDR3: CASSKVQPVSPSYNEQFF. The CDR3 region has the DNA TGTGCCAGCAGCAAAGTACAGCCCGTCAGTCCTTCTTACAATGAGCAGTTCTTC.

The chain combines TRBV29-1 with TRBJ2-1; 12 positions agree with TRBD2. The CDR3 totals 15 residues. After removal of 7 bases from V and 9 bases from J, the junction contained 13 bases not matched to a gene. Per germline, CDR1 SQVTM and CDR2 ANQGSEA. The CDR3 sequence: CSANRDRLAGAEQFF. The CDR3 DNA sequence: TGCAGCGCAAACAGGGACCGACTAGCGGGAGCTGAGCAGTTCTTC.

The gene calls are TRBV18 and TRBJ2-3, with 7 bases fitting TRBD2. Trimming removed 5 bases from V and 3 bases from J; junction bases left unmatched: 20. Germline V CDR1 and CDR2: KGHSH, LQKENI. The CDR3 has 19 amino acids. This chain's CDR3 is CASSSLVSGRARGTDTQYF. The CDR3 nucleotides are TGTGCCAGCTCATCATTAGTATCGGGGAGGGCAAGAGGAACAGATACGCAGTATTTT.

V is TRBV19 and J is TRBJ1-5; 7 bases are shared with TRBD1. Germline assignment: CDR1 LNHDA and CDR2 SQIVND (reference sequence). The CDR3 spans 13 residues. The ends lost 9 bases at V and 5 bases at J; junction bases unmatched: 7. The CDR3 sequence is CASKQGFDQPQHF. The CDR3 nucleotides are TGTGCCAGCAAACAGGGGTTCGATCAGCCCCAGCATTTT.

This chain uses TRBV23-1 with TRBJ2-5, with 9 bases identical to TRBD1. TRBV23-1 is filed as an ORF, its function uncertain. The CDR3 extends over 16 amino acids. V gave up 3 bases and J gave up 4 bases; unmatched junction bases: 9. The CDR3 DNA is TGCGCCAGCAGTCATTTACAGGGGGCGCCGGGAGAGACCCAGTACTTC. It encodes CASSHLQGAPGETQYF.

The chain employs TRBV6-5 and TRBJ2-3; D possibly corresponds to TRBD1 (6 bases). CDR3 size: 13 residues. Germline loops: CDR1 MNHEY, CDR2 SVGAGI. V gave up 6 bases and J gave up 1 base, with 8 bases separating them. In DNA, the CDR3 is TGTGCCAGCAGCCGGACAGGCACAGATACGCAGTATTTT. This translates into CASSRTGTDTQYF.

This clone has just one count. This chain links TRBV19 with TRBJ2-3, with 10 bases lining up with TRBD1. Germline V lookup: CDR1 LNHDA, CDR2 SQIVND (reference sequence). V shed 7 bases and J 6 bases; nucleotides not matched to a gene: 13. This CDR3 region has 16 residues. CDR3 coding DNA: TGTGCCAGTACTTACGGGACAGGGGTACTTGGGGATACGCAGTATTTT. This encodes CASTYGTGVLGDTQYF. The full variable domain, with the rest looked up from reference TRBV19 and TRBJ2-3, is DGGITQSPKYLFRKEGQNVTLSCEQNLNHDAMYWYRQDPGQGLRLIYYSQIVNDFQKGDIAEGYSVSREKKESFPLTVTSAQKNPTAFYLCASTYGTGVLGDTQYFGPGTRLTVL.

The V gene is TRBV2, the J gene TRBJ1-4; D not resolved. The CDR3 is made up of 16 amino acids. The ends were cut back, 4 bases at V and 2 bases at J, with 14 bases in the middle. CDR1 is SNHLY, CDR2 FYNNEI, per germline. The CDR3: CASSAGSGYTNEKLFF. For the CDR3, the DNA is TGTGCCAGCAGTGCTGGATCGGGTTACACTAATGAAAAACTGTTTTTT.

The rearrangement joins TRBV5-6 to TRBJ2-7; 9 nucleotides line up with TRBD1. The germline V gene has CDR1 SGHDT and CDR2 YYEEEE. The CDR3 length is 16 residues. V shed 4 bases and J 6 bases; nucleotides not matched to a gene: 14. The CDR3, as DNA: TGTGCCAGCAGCGCGCCCGGGACAGGGTATGGTGGCGAGCAGTACTTC. It is translated as CASSAPGTGYGGEQYF.

The chain carries TRBV7-2 and TRBJ2-3, with D unclear. Deletions cut 5 bases from V and 0 bases from J, with 12 bases between. CDR1 SGHTA and CDR2 FQGNSA come from the germline V gene. The CDR3 has 15 residues. This chain's CDR3 is CASSLSFSSTDTQYF. CDR3 DNA sequence: TGTGCCAGCAGCCTCAGTTTTTCTAGCACAGATACGCAGTATTTT. The full variable domain, rest sourced from reference TRBV7-2 and TRBJ2-3, is GAGVSQSPSNKVTEKGKDVELRCDPISGHTALYWYRQSLGQGLEFLIYFQGNSAPDKSGLPSDRFSAERTGGSVSTLTIQRTQQEDSAVYLCASSLSFSSTDTQYFGPGTRLTVL.

The rearrangement uses TRBV5-4 and TRBJ1-3, with D possibly being TRBD1 (5 bases). Deletions cut 4 bases from V and 0 bases from J, with 14 bases between. Germline V CDR1 and CDR2: SGHNT, YYREEE (reference sequence). This CDR3 region has 16 residues. For the CDR3, the DNA is TGTGCCAGCAGCGACCCGACAGCGCGCTCTGGAAACACCATATATTTT. Its protein product is CASSDPTARSGNTIYF.